The following is a T cell receptor (beta chain) sequence with its context. The data were obtained in a study of early T cells in non-severe SARS-CoV-2 infection. The germline gives CDR1 MNHNS, CDR2 SASEGT. V lost 11 bases and J lost 6; bases outside the gene matches: 9. The CDR3 spans 12 residues. TCRdb analysed the 5' RACE reads with MiXCR anew, one entry per CDR3 protein. Seen here are 65,000 to 85,000 distinct CDR3 sequences, more than 8% observed once, and the top ten hold 15% to 17%. The V and J genes are TRBV6-1 and TRBJ1-1; the match to TRBD1 covers 7 bases. Specimen: whole blood, collected at baseline. The receptor's source is an adult who was a healthcare worker with PCR-confirmed SARS-CoV-2 infection or an uninfected control (not recorded which). Written as DNA, the CDR3 is TGTGCCCTGGTCGGGGACAGCCCTGAAGCTTTCTTT. Its protein is CALVGDSPEAFF.